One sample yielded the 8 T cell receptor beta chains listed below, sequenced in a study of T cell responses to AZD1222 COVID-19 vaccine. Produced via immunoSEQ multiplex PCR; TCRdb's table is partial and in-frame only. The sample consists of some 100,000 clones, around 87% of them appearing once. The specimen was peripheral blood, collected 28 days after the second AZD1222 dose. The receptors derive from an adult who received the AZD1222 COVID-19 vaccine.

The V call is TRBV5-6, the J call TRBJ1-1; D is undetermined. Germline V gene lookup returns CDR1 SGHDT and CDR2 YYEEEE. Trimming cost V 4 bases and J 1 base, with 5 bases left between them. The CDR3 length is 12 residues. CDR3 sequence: CASSVGNTEAFF. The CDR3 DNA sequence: TGTGCCAGCAGCGTGGGGAACACTGAAGCTTTCTTT.

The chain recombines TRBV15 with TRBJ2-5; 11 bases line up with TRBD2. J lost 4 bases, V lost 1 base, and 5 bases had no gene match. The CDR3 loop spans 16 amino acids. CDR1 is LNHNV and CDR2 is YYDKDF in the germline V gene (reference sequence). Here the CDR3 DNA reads TGTGCCACCAGCAGAGCACCGACTAGCGGGACAGAGACCCAGTACTTC. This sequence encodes CATSRAPTSGTETQYF. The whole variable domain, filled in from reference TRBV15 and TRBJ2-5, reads DAMVIQNPRYQVTQFGKPVTLSCSQTLNHNVMYWYQQKSSQAPKLLFHYYDKDFNNEADTPDNFQSRRPNTSFCFLDIRSPGLGDTAMYLCATSRAPTSGTETQYFGPGTRLLVL.

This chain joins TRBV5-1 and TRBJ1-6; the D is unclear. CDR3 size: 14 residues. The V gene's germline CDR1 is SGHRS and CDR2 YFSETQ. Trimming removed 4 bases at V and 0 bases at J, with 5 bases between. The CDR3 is CASSLSSYNSPLHF. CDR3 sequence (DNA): TGCGCCAGCAGCCTTAGCTCCTATAATTCACCCCTCCACTTT.

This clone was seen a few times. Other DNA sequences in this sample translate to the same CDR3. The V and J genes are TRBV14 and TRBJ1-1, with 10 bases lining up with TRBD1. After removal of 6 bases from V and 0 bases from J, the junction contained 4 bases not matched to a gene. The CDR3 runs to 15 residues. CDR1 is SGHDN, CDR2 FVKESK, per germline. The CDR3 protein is CASSRQGALNTEAFF. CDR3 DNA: TGTGCCAGCAGTCGACAGGGGGCTTTGAACACTGAAGCTTTCTTT.

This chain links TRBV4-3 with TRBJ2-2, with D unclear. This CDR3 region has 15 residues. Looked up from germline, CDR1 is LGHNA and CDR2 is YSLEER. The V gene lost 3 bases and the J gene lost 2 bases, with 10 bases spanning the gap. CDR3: CASSQQTQNTGELFF. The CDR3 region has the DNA TGCGCCAGCAGCCAGCAGACTCAAAACACCGGGGAGCTGTTTTTT.

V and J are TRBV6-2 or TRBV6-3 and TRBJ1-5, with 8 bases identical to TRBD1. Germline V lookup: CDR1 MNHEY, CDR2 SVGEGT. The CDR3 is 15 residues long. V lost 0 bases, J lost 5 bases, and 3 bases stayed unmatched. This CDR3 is CASSYSDRDYQPQHF. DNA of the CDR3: TGTGCCAGCAGTTACTCGGACAGGGATTATCAGCCCCAGCATTTT.

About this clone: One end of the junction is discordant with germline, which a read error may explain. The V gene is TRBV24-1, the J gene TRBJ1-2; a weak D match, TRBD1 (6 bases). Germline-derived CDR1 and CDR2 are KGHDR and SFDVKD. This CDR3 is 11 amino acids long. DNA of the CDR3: TGTGCCACCAGTGATTTTCAGGGGTTTTACTTC. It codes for CATSDFQGFYF.

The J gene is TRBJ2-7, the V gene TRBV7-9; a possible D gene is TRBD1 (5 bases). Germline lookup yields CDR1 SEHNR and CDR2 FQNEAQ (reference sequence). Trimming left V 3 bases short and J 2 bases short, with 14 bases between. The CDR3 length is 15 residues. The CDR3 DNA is TGTGCCAGCAGCTTTTACCAACAGGCTACCTACGAGCAGTACTTC. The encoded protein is CASSFYQQATYEQYF.